A single sample gave rise to the 10 T cell receptor beta chains below, sequenced in a study of shared clonotypes between healthy human individuals. Sequencing used immunoSEQ multiplex PCR; TCRdb keeps in-frame clones, though not all of them. The table shows millions of clones, with approximately 95% occurring only once. Sample: naive CD4+ T cells from PBMCs. The subset was: CD45RA+ positively selected. These receptor sequences come from a young man in good health. Some clones in this sample may be carry-over from other donors' samples.

The V call is TRBV6-1, the J call TRBJ1-1; TRBD1 aligns across 8 bases. Looked up from germline, CDR1 is MNHNS and CDR2 is SASEGT. After removal of 3 bases from V and 3 bases from J, the junction contained 3 bases not matched to a gene. This CDR3 contains 14 residues. The CDR3 region has the DNA TGTGCCAGCAGTGAGCAGGGGGCACACACTGAAGCTTTCTTT. Translation: CASSEQGAHTEAFF.

The V gene is TRBV28, the J gene TRBJ2-1; no definite D call. CDR1 is MDHEN, CDR2 SYDVKM, per germline. The CDR3 sequence is 15 residues long. With 7 bases removed from V and 0 bases from J, the gap between germline ends came to 13 bases. CDR3 amino acids: CASKDGQSSYNEQFF. In DNA, the CDR3 is TGTGCCAGCAAGGACGGGCAGAGCTCCTACAATGAGCAGTTCTTC.

V usage is TRBV29-1 and J usage is TRBJ2-7; D might be TRBD1 or TRBD2, each matching 6 bases. V lost 7 bases to trimming and J lost 7 bases, with 20 bases between them. The V gene's germline CDR1 is SQVTM and CDR2 ANQGSEA. The CDR3 runs 13 residues. Written as DNA, the CDR3 is TGCAGCGGGGGGGCCGCGCAAAGTGGGGAGCAGTACTTC. This gives the protein CSGGAAQSGEQYF.

This chain uses TRBV2 with TRBJ2-2; 11 bases map to TRBD2. Germline CDR1 SNHLY, CDR2 FYNNEI. The CDR3 consists of 14 residues. After removal of 6 bases from V and 7 bases from J, the junction contained 4 bases not matched to a gene. CDR3 nucleotide sequence: TGTGCCAGCAGACCTCTAGCGGGAGGCGGGGAGCTGTTTTTT. Translation gives CASRPLAGGGELFF.

V gene TRBV5-6 combines with J gene TRBJ2-5, with D perhaps TRBD1 (6 bases). CDR3 length: 16 amino acids. Germline CDR1 reads SGHDT; CDR2 reads YYEEEE. Trimming cost V 3 bases and J 1 base, with 16 bases left between them. The CDR3 loop is CASSSGDLDSQETQYF. CDR3 DNA sequence: TGTGCCAGCAGCTCCGGGGATTTGGACAGCCAAGAGACCCAGTACTTC. Full variable domain (outside the CDR3, taken from reference TRBV5-6 and TRBJ2-5): DAGVTQSPTHLIKTRGQQVTLRCSPKSGHDTVSWYQQALGQGPQFIFQYYEEEERQRGNFPDRFSGHQFPNYSSELNVNALLLGDSALYLCASSSGDLDSQETQYFGPGTRLLVL.

The chain employs TRBV5-4 and TRBJ2-7; D is possibly TRBD2 (5 bases). V lost 4 bases, J lost 6 bases, and 8 bases lay in between. Germline V gene lookup returns CDR1 SGHNT and CDR2 YYREEE (reference sequence). The CDR3 spans 11 residues. Written as DNA, the CDR3 is TGTGCCAGCAGCACCACTAGCGAGCAGTACTTC. Translation: CASSTTSEQYF.

The chain links TRBV7-3 to TRBJ2-1, with 9 bases that match TRBD2. The germline V gene has CDR1 SGHTA and CDR2 FQGTGA. The CDR3 length is 15 residues. Losses at the gene ends were 1 base for V and 5 bases for J; bases not matched to a gene: 3. CDR3 sequence reads: CASSLNSGRNNEQFF. CDR3 bases: TGTGCCAGCAGCTTAAATAGCGGGAGAAACAATGAGCAGTTCTTC.

The chain employs TRBV2 and TRBJ1-2; D unclear. V was clipped by 7 bases and J by 0 bases, with 9 bases between them. The germline V gene has CDR1 SNHLY and CDR2 FYNNEI. The CDR3 is 13 residues long. Here the CDR3 DNA reads TGTGCCAGCAAGAACATAGCTAACTATGGCTACACCTTC. Protein sequence: CASKNIANYGYTF. Using reference TRBV2 and TRBJ1-2 for the parts outside the CDR3, the full variable domain is EPEVTQTPSHQVTQMGQEVILRCVPISNHLYFYWYRQILGQKVEFLVSFYNNEISEKSEIFDDQFSVERPDGSNFTLKIRSTKLEDSAMYFCASKNIANYGYTFGSGTRLTVV.

A remark on this clone: The sample holds other DNA sequences that translate to the same CDR3. The J gene is TRBJ1-1, the V gene TRBV5-1, with TRBD1 as a possible D gene (6 bases). This CDR3 region has 14 residues. The germline V and J ends were trimmed by 3 bases and 0 bases, with 9 bases remaining between them. In germline, CDR1 is SGHRS, CDR2 YFSETQ. CDR3 amino acids: CASSSGQLNTEAFF. CDR3 bases: TGCGCCAGCAGCTCTGGACAGCTGAACACTGAAGCTTTCTTT.

This chain joins TRBV28 and TRBJ2-4; TRBD2 matches at 10 bases. The V and J ends lost 3 bases and 7 bases, in that order; junction bases with no gene match: 3. The CDR3 length is 14 residues. In germline, CDR1 is MDHEN, CDR2 SYDVKM. The CDR3 DNA follows: TGTGCCAGCAGTTTTGGACTAGCGGTGAACATTCAGTACTTC. It specifies CASSFGLAVNIQYF.